The 29 T cell receptor beta chains listed next were all sequenced from one sample in a study of blood T cell repertoires in COVID-19. The table came from immunoSEQ multiplex PCR; TCRdb's copy has only in-frame clones and leaves some out. This table holds 250,000 or so clones, 75% to 90% found once. The sequenced sample was PBMCs or T cells enriched from blood (not recorded which). These receptors were collected from a man in his forties or fifties who had recovered from COVID-19.

The rearrangement joins TRBV18 to TRBJ1-2; the D is unclear. Germline V gene lookup returns CDR1 KGHSH and CDR2 LQKENI. V was pared by 3 bases and J by 3 bases, with 20 bases between. The CDR3 is 17 amino acids. The DNA for the CDR3 is TGTGCCAGCTCACCTAGCATATCGGCCGAGGGTTACTATGGCTACACCTTC. It specifies CASSPSISAEGYYGYTF.

The rearrangement uses TRBV3-1 (or the pseudogene TRBV3-2) and TRBJ1-4; 7 bases align to TRBD1. Per germline, CDR1 LGHDT and CDR2 YNNKEL (reference sequence). Trimming at V came to 5 bases and at J to 8 bases, leaving 11 bases not matched to a gene. The CDR3 has 15 amino acids. The CDR3 DNA reads TGTGCCAGCAGCACTCGACAGGGAAGTAGGGAAAAACTGTTTTTT. Its protein product is CASSTRQGSREKLFF.

The J gene is TRBJ2-7, the V gene TRBV2; D perhaps matches TRBD1 (6 bases). Trimming removed 7 bases at V and 1 base at J, with 20 bases between. The CDR3 is 16 residues long. The germline gives CDR1 SNHLY, CDR2 FYNNEI. The CDR3 bases are TGTGCCAGCATGGGGTACGATGGGGGCCGGTCCTACGAGCAGTACTTC. Its protein is CASMGYDGGRSYEQYF.

This clone was detected only once. The chain links TRBV21-1 to TRBJ2-7; the table gives TRBD1 as D, unverified against the DNA. TRBV21-1 is a documented pseudogene. CDR3 length: 12 residues. Here the CDR3 reads CASSNQGLEQYF. The CDR3 DNA sequence: TGTGCCAGCAGCAATCAGGGGCTCGAGCAGTACTTC.

The gene calls are TRBV28 and TRBJ2-7; 8 nucleotides agree with TRBD1. The V and J ends lost 4 bases and 7 bases, in that order; junction bases with no gene match: 6. CDR1 MDHEN and CDR2 SYDVKM come from the germline V gene. The CDR3 consists of 13 residues. CDR3 loop: CASSWGQDWEQYF. The DNA of the CDR3 is TGTGCCAGCAGTTGGGGACAGGATTGGGAGCAGTACTTC.

This rearrangement joins TRBV9 to TRBJ1-2; D not resolved. CDR1 is SGDLS and CDR2 is YYNGEE in the germline V gene. Trimming stripped 0 bases from V and 3 bases from J, with 18 bases between. The CDR3 length is 17 residues. Here the CDR3 DNA reads TGTGCCAGCAGCGTAGTTCCGTCGGGGTCTCTGGACTATGGCTACACCTTC. Translation: CASSVVPSGSLDYGYTF. Filled out from reference TRBV9 and TRBJ1-2, the complete variable domain reads DSGVTQTPKHLITATGQRVTLRCSPRSGDLSVYWYQQSLDQGLQFLIQYYNGEERAKGNILERFSAQQFPDLHSELNLSSLELGDSALYFCASSVVPSGSLDYGYTFGSGTRLTVV.

The chain carries TRBV18 and TRBJ2-1; 11 positions agree with TRBD1. The CDR3 loop spans 15 amino acids. Trimming cost V 2 bases and J 9 bases; bases outside gene matches: 6. Germline values: CDR1 KGHSH, CDR2 LQKENI. The CDR3 sequence is CASSPGQGASREQFF. CDR3 nucleotides: TGTGCCAGCTCACCAGGACAGGGGGCGTCGCGTGAGCAGTTCTTC. Looking up the rest from reference TRBV18 and TRBJ2-1 gives the full variable domain: NAGVMQNPRHLVRRRGQEARLRCSPMKGHSHVYWYRQLPEEGLKFMVYLQKENIIDESGMPKERFSAEFPKEGPSILRIQQVVRGDSAAYFCASSPGQGASREQFFGPGTRLTVL.

This clone has only one observation. J is TRBJ2-1 and V is TRBV7-3; 11 bases match TRBD1. CDR1 is SGHTA and CDR2 is FQGTGA in the germline V gene. V dropped 5 bases and J dropped 9; count of bases not matched to a gene: 6. The length of the CDR3 is 14 residues. The CDR3 reads CASSNGQGAGEQFF. In DNA form, the CDR3 reads TGTGCCAGCAGCAACGGACAGGGGGCAGGTGAGCAGTTCTTC.

This clone turned up a few times. Other DNA sequences within the sample encode an identical CDR3. The chain has TRBV4-1 and TRBJ2-7, with a tentative D call TRBD1 (5 bases). V shed 0 bases and J shed 2 bases, with 11 bases lying between them. Germline CDR1 MGHRA, CDR2 YSYEKL. This CDR3 is 15 amino acids long. The CDR3 region is CASSQDPGQTYEQYF. The CDR3 coding sequence is TGCGCCAGCAGCCAAGACCCAGGGCAAACCTACGAGCAGTACTTC.

V is TRBV18 and J is TRBJ1-2; 7 bases map to TRBD1. The germline V gene has CDR1 KGHSH and CDR2 LQKENI. The trim removed 4 bases at V and 4 bases at J, leaving 15 bases unmatched. The CDR3 is 17 amino acids. CDR3 sequence (DNA): TGTGCCAGCTCACGGCGACAGGGACCGGGCCAGCCCTATGGCTACACCTTC. Encoded protein: CASSRRQGPGQPYGYTF.

V gene TRBV7-3 combines with J gene TRBJ2-3; 7 bases match TRBD2. This CDR3 contains 15 residues. V dropped 4 bases and J dropped 5; count of bases not matched to a gene: 9. Per germline, CDR1 SGHTA and CDR2 FQGTGA. The CDR3 spells CASSSAGVPQDTQYF. In nucleotides, the CDR3 is TGTGCCAGCAGCTCCGCGGGGGTCCCACAAGATACGCAGTATTTT.

The V and J genes are TRBV28 and TRBJ2-7, with 11 bases matching TRBD2. The CDR3 extends over 17 amino acids. V shed 5 bases and J 3 bases; nucleotides not matched to a gene: 12. Germline V gene lookup returns CDR1 MDHEN and CDR2 SYDVKM. CDR3 region: CASSPAGLAEHGYEQYF. The DNA for the CDR3 is TGTGCCAGCAGTCCCGCGGGACTAGCGGAGCACGGCTACGAGCAGTACTTC. Together with reference TRBV28 and TRBJ2-7, the CDR3 gives the full variable domain: DVKVTQSSRYLVKRTGEKVFLECVQDMDHENMFWYRQDPGLGLRLIYFSYDVKMKEKGDIPEGYSVSREKKERFSLILESASTNQTSMYLCASSPAGLAEHGYEQYFGPGTRLTVT.

As for this clone: At the DNA level, this CDR3 is encoded by other sequences in the same sample as well. The chain combines TRBV7-9 with TRBJ2-7; D uncertain. V gave up 1 base and J gave up 2 bases, with 6 bases separating them. This CDR3 has 13 residues. The germline CDR1 and CDR2 sequences are SEHNR and FQNEAQ (reference sequence). The CDR3 nucleotides read TGTGCCAGCAGCTTAGTGTCGGCCTACGAGCAGTACTTC. Protein sequence: CASSLVSAYEQYF.

The chain is built from TRBV24-1 and TRBJ1-5; possible D gene TRBD1, 6 bases. Trimming removed 3 bases at V and 1 base at J, with 15 bases between. This CDR3 is built from 17 residues. The germline V gene has CDR1 KGHDR and CDR2 SFDVKD. The CDR3 loop is CATSDRGGPRSNQPQHF. CDR3 sequence (DNA): TGTGCCACCAGTGATCGGGGGGGCCCTAGGAGCAATCAGCCCCAGCATTTT.

The rearrangement links TRBV19 to TRBJ2-7; D may be TRBD2 (6 bases). Per germline, CDR1 LNHDA and CDR2 SQIVND (reference sequence). V was clipped by 5 bases and J by 2 bases, with 22 bases between them. This CDR3 has 17 residues. The CDR3 reads CASSLSSSSAETYEQYF. CDR3 in DNA: TGTGCCAGTAGTCTTTCCTCCTCTAGCGCCGAAACCTACGAGCAGTACTTC.

CDR3: CSVDGGILAKNIQYF. For the CDR3, the DNA is TGCAGCGTTGATGGGGGGATTCTAGCCAAAAACATTCAGTACTTC. The chain combines TRBV29-1 with TRBJ2-4; tentative D call: TRBD2 (6 bases). The CDR3 loop spans 15 amino acids. Trimming pared 3 bases from V and 0 bases from J, leaving 12 bases between. Germline CDR1 and CDR2: SQVTM and ANQGSEA. Full variable domain (rest looked up from reference TRBV29-1 and TRBJ2-4): SAVISQKPSRDICQRGTSLTIQCQVDSQVTMMFWYRQQPGQSLTLIATANQGSEATYESGFVIDKFPISRPNLTFSTLTVSNMSPEDSSIYLCSVDGGILAKNIQYFGAGTRLSVL.

The chain carries TRBV12-5 and TRBJ1-4; D is possibly TRBD1 (6 bases). Germline lookup yields CDR1 LGHNT and CDR2 FRNRAP. Between the trimmed V and J ends, which lost 1 base and 0 bases, there was a span of 9 bases. This CDR3 comprises 16 residues. This chain's CDR3 is CASGLGQVATNEKLFF. DNA of the CDR3: TGTGCTAGTGGTTTGGGACAGGTTGCAACTAATGAAAAACTGTTTTTT.

The rearrangement joins TRBV4-1 to TRBJ2-3; tentatively, D is TRBD1 (5 bases). CDR3 length: 17 amino acids. The germline V and J ends were trimmed by 0 bases and 2 bases, with 15 bases remaining between them. The germline V gene has CDR1 MGHRA and CDR2 YSYEKL. CDR3 protein: CASSQEGYGRVTDTQYF. CDR3 bases: TGCGCCAGCAGCCAAGAGGGGTACGGCAGGGTCACAGATACGCAGTATTTT.

The rearrangement links TRBV28 to TRBJ2-7; maybe TRBD2 (6 bases). CDR1 and CDR2 from the germline V gene are MDHEN and SYDVKM. This CDR3 has 15 residues. Trimming took off 3 bases at V and 4 bases at J, with 16 bases between the two ends. The CDR3 spells CASSFPEGPSYEQYF. In nucleotides, the CDR3 is TGTGCCAGCAGTTTCCCGGAGGGCCCCAGTTACGAGCAGTACTTC.

This chain connects TRBV11-3 to TRBJ2-7; 8 nucleotides agree with TRBD1. The CDR3 totals 15 residues. V lost 3 bases and J lost 1; bases outside the gene matches: 5. The germline CDR1 and CDR2 sequences are SGHNT and YENEEA. CDR3 DNA sequence: TGTGCCAGCAGCTTCGGTACAGGGGGTTCCTACGAGCAGTACTTC. This gives the protein CASSFGTGGSYEQYF.

V and J are TRBV28 and TRBJ2-5; 7 bases map to TRBD2. This CDR3 contains 14 residues. The germline V gene encodes CDR1 MDHEN and CDR2 SYDVKM. V was pared by 4 bases and J by 1 base, with 3 bases of the junction left unmatched. The CDR3 sequence: CASSSGLTQETQYF. In nucleotides, the CDR3 is TGTGCCAGCAGTTCGGGACTAACCCAAGAGACCCAGTACTTC.

The chain uses TRBV29-1 and TRBJ1-4, with 7 positions matching TRBD1. Trimming took 4 bases from V and 10 from J; bases not matched to a gene: 9. The CDR3 runs 13 residues. Per germline, CDR1 SQVTM and CDR2 ANQGSEA. CDR3 sequence: CSVAETGLRKLFF. CDR3 coding DNA: TGCAGCGTTGCCGAGACAGGGTTAAGAAAACTGTTTTTT.

This sequence joins TRBV27 and TRBJ1-1, with 9 bases aligning to TRBD1. V was pared by 3 bases and J by 4 bases, with 9 bases of the junction left unmatched. CDR3 length equals 16 residues. Germline V lookup: CDR1 MNHEY, CDR2 SMNVEV (reference sequence). The CDR3 region has the DNA TGTGCCAGCAGTTTTGCCCCCGGACAGGGGAGCACTGAAGCTTTCTTT. It is translated as CASSFAPGQGSTEAFF.

CDR3 DNA sequence: TGCGCCAGCAGTGAGTCTGCGACAGGGGGCCCCGAGCAGTACTTC. Residues: CASSESATGGPEQYF. The V gene is TRBV10-1, the J gene TRBJ2-7; TRBD1 matches at 10 bases. CDR3 length: 15 amino acids. Germline CDR1 reads WNHNN; CDR2 reads SYGVQD (reference sequence). V gave up 0 bases and J gave up 6 bases; unmatched junction bases: 5.

The rearrangement links TRBV5-1 to TRBJ2-6, with D unclear. The CDR3 loop spans 16 amino acids. CDR1 is SGHRS, CDR2 YFSETQ, per germline. With 0 bases removed from V and 0 bases from J, the gap between germline ends came to 7 bases. CDR3 sequence: CASSLALSSGANVLTF. Written as DNA, the CDR3 is TGCGCCAGCAGCTTGGCCTTGAGCTCTGGGGCCAACGTCCTGACTTTC.

This chain connects TRBV6-5 to TRBJ2-3, with a possible D match to TRBD1 (6 bases). V dropped 6 bases and J dropped 0 bases, with 13 bases sitting between them. The CDR3 is 15 residues long. The germline gives CDR1 MNHEY, CDR2 SVGAGI. The CDR3 region has the DNA TGTGCCAGCAGCATAGCTGGGGGCAGCACAGATACGCAGTATTTT. This gives the protein CASSIAGGSTDTQYF.

Here the CDR3 reads CASSLKSQGASGNTEAFF. The CDR3 coding sequence is TGTGCCAGCAGCTTAAAGTCACAGGGGGCATCGGGGAACACTGAAGCTTTCTTT. The chain has TRBV7-2 and TRBJ1-1; 9 nucleotides align to TRBD1. The V gene's germline CDR1 is SGHTA and CDR2 FQGNSA. V shed 2 bases, J shed 1 base, and the junction held 11 bases outside the gene matches. The CDR3 totals 18 residues.

The chain is built from TRBV7-9 and TRBJ1-1, with 7 bases matching TRBD1. With V trimmed by 5 bases and J by 0 bases, 6 bases remained unmatched. There are 15 residues in the CDR3. Germline V gene lookup returns CDR1 SEHNR and CDR2 FQNEAQ (reference sequence). CDR3 amino acids: CASSPSGTVNTEAFF. The CDR3, as DNA: TGTGCCAGCAGCCCATCCGGGACAGTGAACACTGAAGCTTTCTTT.

The chain joins TRBV7-2 to TRBJ2-1; 7 nucleotides agree with TRBD1. The CDR3 spans 13 residues. Trimming at V came to 5 bases and at J to 5 bases, leaving 3 bases not matched to a gene. In germline, CDR1 is SGHTA, CDR2 FQGNSA. CDR3 in DNA: TGTGCCAGCAGCATCACAGGGGACAATGAGCAGTTCTTC. This encodes CASSITGDNEQFF.